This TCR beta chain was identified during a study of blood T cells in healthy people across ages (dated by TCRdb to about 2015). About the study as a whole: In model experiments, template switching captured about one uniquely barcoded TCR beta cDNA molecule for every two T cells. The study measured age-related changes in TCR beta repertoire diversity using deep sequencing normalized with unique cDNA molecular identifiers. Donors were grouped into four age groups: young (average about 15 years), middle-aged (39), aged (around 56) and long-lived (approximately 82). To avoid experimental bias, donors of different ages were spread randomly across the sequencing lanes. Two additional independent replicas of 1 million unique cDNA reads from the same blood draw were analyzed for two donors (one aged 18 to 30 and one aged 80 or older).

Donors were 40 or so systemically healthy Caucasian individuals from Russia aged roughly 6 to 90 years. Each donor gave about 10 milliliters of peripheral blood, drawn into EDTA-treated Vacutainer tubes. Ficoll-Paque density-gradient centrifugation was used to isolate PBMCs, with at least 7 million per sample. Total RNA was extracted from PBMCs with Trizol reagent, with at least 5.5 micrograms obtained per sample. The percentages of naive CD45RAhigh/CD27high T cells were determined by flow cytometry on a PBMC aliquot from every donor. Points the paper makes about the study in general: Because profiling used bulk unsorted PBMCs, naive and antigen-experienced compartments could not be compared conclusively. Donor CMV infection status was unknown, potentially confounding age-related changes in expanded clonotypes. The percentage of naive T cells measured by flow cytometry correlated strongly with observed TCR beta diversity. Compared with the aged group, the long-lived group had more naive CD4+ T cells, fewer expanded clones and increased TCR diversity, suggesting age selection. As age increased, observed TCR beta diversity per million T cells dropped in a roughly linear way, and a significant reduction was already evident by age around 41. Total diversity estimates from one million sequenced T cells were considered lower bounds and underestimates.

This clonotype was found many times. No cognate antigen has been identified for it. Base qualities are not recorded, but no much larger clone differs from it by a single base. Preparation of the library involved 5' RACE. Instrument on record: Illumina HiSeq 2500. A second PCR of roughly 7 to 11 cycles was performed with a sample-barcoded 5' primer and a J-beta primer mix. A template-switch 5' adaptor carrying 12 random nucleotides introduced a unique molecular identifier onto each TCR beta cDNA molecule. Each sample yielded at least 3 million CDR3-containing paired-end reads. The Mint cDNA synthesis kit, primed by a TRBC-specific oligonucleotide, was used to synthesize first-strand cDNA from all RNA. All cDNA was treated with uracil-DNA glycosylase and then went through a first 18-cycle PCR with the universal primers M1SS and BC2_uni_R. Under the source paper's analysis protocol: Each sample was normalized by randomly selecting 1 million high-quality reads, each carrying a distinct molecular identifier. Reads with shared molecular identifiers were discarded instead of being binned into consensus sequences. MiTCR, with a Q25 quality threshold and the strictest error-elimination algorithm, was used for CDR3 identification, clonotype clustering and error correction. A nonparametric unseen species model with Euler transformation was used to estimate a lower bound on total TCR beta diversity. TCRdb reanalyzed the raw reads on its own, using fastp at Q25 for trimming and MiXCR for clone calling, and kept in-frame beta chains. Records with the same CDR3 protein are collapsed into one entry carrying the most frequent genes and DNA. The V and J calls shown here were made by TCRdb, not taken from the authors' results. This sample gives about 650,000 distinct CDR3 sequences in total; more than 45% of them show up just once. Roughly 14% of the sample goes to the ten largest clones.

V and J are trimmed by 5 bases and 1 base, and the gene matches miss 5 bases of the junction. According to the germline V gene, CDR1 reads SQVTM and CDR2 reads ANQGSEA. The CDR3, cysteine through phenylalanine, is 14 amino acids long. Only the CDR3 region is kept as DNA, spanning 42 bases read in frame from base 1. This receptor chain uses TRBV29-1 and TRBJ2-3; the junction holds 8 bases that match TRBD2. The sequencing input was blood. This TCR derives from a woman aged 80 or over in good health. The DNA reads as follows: TGCAGCGTTAGAACTAGCGGCCGCACAGATACGCAGTATTTT. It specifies CSVRTSGRTDTQYF.